This T cell receptor (beta chain) comes out of a study of T cells in Graves' hyperthyroidism and ophthalmopathy (dated by TCRdb to about 2019). The study in broad terms: To identify TCR V-J signatures that set the groups apart, the researchers used a discovery cohort of more than 95 patients, made up of some 41 with Graves' ophthalmopathy and about 55 with stable Graves' hyperthyroidism. An independent validation cohort of under 20 hyperthyroidism patients and 17 patients who later progressed to ophthalmopathy tested prospective prediction of ophthalmopathy. In addition, the study compared T-cell repertoires in thyroid tissue and in blood from roughly six Graves' hyperthyroidism patients. The paper describes TCR Vbeta CDR3 sequencing of around 130 peripheral blood samples, made up of around 41 ophthalmopathy patients, over 70 hyperthyroidism patients and some 17 progressor patients. For training and testing, the 100 patients in the discovery cohort were randomly divided in a 7:3 ratio. After sampling, hyperthyroidism patients received methimazole starting at 30 mg daily, and ophthalmopathy patients received high-dose intravenous methylprednisolone. Here is what the overall study found, with its caveats: Sample size was not statistically predetermined, and investigators were not blinded to group allocation. In cross-validation, a model built on a 13 V-J signature told ophthalmopathy apart from stable hyperthyroidism with over 85% sensitivity and 81% to 82% specificity, and in testing the same model reached 80%/75%. In validation, the model predicted progression to ophthalmopathy with approximately 69% sensitivity and approximately 74% specificity, a median of around 6.6 months before onset. Blood samples also contained most of the expanded thyroid clonotypes (frequency above 0.001), which suggests that blood repertoires may reflect thyroid immune responses.

The CDR3 holds 14 amino acids from the cysteine to the phenylalanine. Here the CDR3 DNA is all that survives: 42 bases in frame from base 1. At the junction V is shortened by 5 bases and J by 1 base, with 11 bases in between. Amplification of TCR beta CDR3 regions was carried out from RNA transcripts. The TCR CDR3 was subjected to a first round of RT-PCR using the HTBI primer set and the Qiagen OneStep RT-PCR kit. The libraries were constructed in a second round of multiplex PCR and then size-selected and purified. Paired-end sequencing of the libraries was performed with 100 bp reads on an Illumina HiSeq2000. On the study's bioinformatics: SOAPnuke was used to process the raw data, removing reads that contained adapters or uncalled bases, had a mean Phred below 15, or lacked an exact match to the constant primer or identifier. COPE v1.2.5 was used to merge the high-quality paired reads, and each unique nucleotide sequence was defined as a clonotype. MiTCR v1.1 was used to align the clonotypes against IMGT TRBV, TRBD and TRBJ reference segments. The analysis was restricted to V-J combinations with a frequency above 0.0001, which together covered 99.2% of the repertoires. The TCS score was defined as F50 (clonal expansion) divided by E x V (chaos), with BLOSUM62-based TCRdist calculated between CDR3 peptides within each V-J. Welch's t-statistics and random forest reduced roughly 540 V-J features to around 14, which were used in a naive Bayes classifier (R e1071). Thyroid-blood repertoire similarity was quantified with the Morisita-Horn index. TCRdb trimmed public reads at Q25 via fastp, called clones via MiXCR and kept in-frame beta chains. Every CDR3 protein is listed once, alongside the most common genes and DNA of its rows. TCRdb, not the authors, supplied the V and J calls. Within this sample are roughly 500,000 distinct CDR3 sequences, with about 45% of them counted one time only. The ten largest clonotypes hold about 20% of the sample.

The study excluded patients with uncontrolled infections, other autoimmune diseases, pregnancy or lactation. Diagnoses were based on clinical symptoms, serum thyroxine and TRAb, thyroid ultrasound and orbital computed tomography. Total RNA was extracted using Trizol reagent, and RNA quality was assessed on an Agilent 2100 Bioanalyzer. This clonotype was observed at least ten times. Its antigen is not yet known. No base-level quality is on record; no much larger clone is a single base apart. Here the chain combines TRBV12-3 or TRBV12-4 and TRBJ1-1; too little of a D gene remains to name it. Sample: peripheral blood or thyroid tissue (not recorded which). This receptor was identified in an adult woman with Graves' disease, either hyperthyroidism or ophthalmopathy (not recorded which). Read as DNA, the sequence is TGTGCCAGCAGTCCGGCTCTAACGAACACTGAAGCTTTCTTT. This sequence encodes CASSPALTNTEAFF.